The next 6 T cell receptor beta chains were all read from a single sample in a study of post-analysis software for immune sequencing data. Findings and limits, study-wide: Compared with controls, patients had more of about 5 TRBV segments, including TRBV5-6, TRBV5-1 and TRBV20-1.

Unique molecular identifiers tagged the TCR beta cDNA libraries. TCRdb ran MiXCR on the PCR reads and lists one entry per CDR3 protein. The sample holds around 440,000 distinct CDR3 sequences, around 40% seen once. The antigens for these receptors are not known. Sequenced sample: blood. The origin of the receptors is a girl between 10 and 17 years old with multiple sclerosis.

This chain joins TRBV20-1 and TRBJ2-7; the D gene is possibly TRBD2 (7 bases). The CDR3 loop spans 16 amino acids. The V and J ends lost 3 bases and 2 bases respectively, with 20 bases between them. Germline V gives CDR1 DFQATT, CDR2 SNEGSKA (reference sequence). CDR3 loop: CSARAMGGPNPYEQYF. The CDR3 DNA is TGCAGTGCTAGGGCCATGGGGGGGCCCAATCCCTACGAGCAGTACTTC.

V is TRBV15 and J is TRBJ2-5; D possibly matches TRBD1 or TRBD2 (6 bases each). V lost 0 bases, J lost 3 bases, and 20 bases lay in between. Germline V gene lookup returns CDR1 LNHNV and CDR2 YYDKDF (reference sequence). This CDR3 region has 18 residues. The CDR3 DNA follows: TGTGCCACCAGCAGAGATTTTTGGCAGGGGAGGCGTAAAGAGACCCAGTACTTC. The encoded protein is CATSRDFWQGRRKETQYF.

The chain uses TRBV4-3 and TRBJ2-3; 9 bases fit TRBD2. J was trimmed by 0 bases and V by 0 bases; bases with no gene match: 16. This CDR3 comprises 21 residues. Germline V CDR1 and CDR2: LGHNA, YSLEER. CDR3 amino acids: CASSQDGVAGVGGASTDTQYF. The CDR3 DNA sequence: TGCGCCAGCAGCCAAGATGGCGTAGCGGGAGTTGGCGGGGCTAGCACAGATACGCAGTATTTT.

The J gene is TRBJ2-3, the V gene TRBV2; TRBD2 matches at 11 bases. After removal of 6 bases from V and 5 bases from J, the junction contained 4 bases not matched to a gene. Germline-derived CDR1 and CDR2 are SNHLY and FYNNEI. The CDR3 has 14 amino acids. Here the CDR3 reads CASRVAGGIDTQYF. CDR3 DNA sequence: TGTGCCAGCAGAGTAGCGGGAGGGATAGATACGCAGTATTTT.

V usage is TRBV25-1 and J usage is TRBJ1-1; D call uncertain. V was trimmed by 4 bases and J by 1 base, leaving 4 bases between them. The germline CDR1 and CDR2 sequences are MGHDK and SYGVNS. The length of the CDR3 is 12 residues. CDR3 residues: CASSARNTEAFF. As DNA, the CDR3 is TGTGCCAGCAGTGCGCGGAACACTGAAGCTTTCTTT.

The chain has TRBV12-5 and TRBJ2-5; the D is unclear. The germline V and J ends were trimmed by 6 bases and 5 bases, with 13 bases remaining between them. The CDR3 contains 13 residues. Germline values: CDR1 LGHNT, CDR2 FRNRAP. The CDR3 spells CASGPSGAETQYF. The CDR3 bases are TGTGCTAGTGGACCCAGTGGCGCGGAGACCCAGTACTTC. The whole variable domain, filled in from reference TRBV12-5 and TRBJ2-5, reads DARVTQTPRHKVTEMGQEVTMRCQPILGHNTVFWYRQTMMQGLELLAYFRNRAPLDDSGMPKDRFSAEMPDATLATLKIQPSEPRDSAVYFCASGPSGAETQYFGPGTRLLVL.